Sequencing of this T cell receptor (beta chain) was carried out in a study of tumor and adjacent non-tumor tissue in lung cancer. The template was RNA from unsorted bulk tissue. General observations from the study: TCR diversity was significantly greater in tumor than normal lung tissue.

This CDR3 is 14 amino acids long. Germline lookup yields CDR1 ENHRY and CDR2 SYGVKD. About this clonotype itself: What it binds is not known. The germline gene is not matched at one end of the junction; a read error may be the cause.

TCRbeta libraries were built with three rounds of nested PCR, modified from ARM-PCR. MiXCR was run by TCRdb on the multiplex PCR reads, yielding one entry per CDR3 protein. The profile shows tens of thousands of distinct CDR3 sequences, around 73% of them singletons. Sequenced: lung tumor tissue. The source is a man aged 60 to 75 with non-small cell lung cancer. V gene TRBV10-3 combines with J gene TRBJ1-2, with 7 nucleotides matching TRBD1. CDR3 DNA sequence: TGTGCCATCAGTGATTCCAGGGGGAACTATGACTACACCTTC. This gives the protein CAISDSRGNYDYTF.